A single sample gave rise to the 18 T cell receptor beta chains below, sequenced in a study of CD8+ T cells in alopecia areata. Stated treatment: oral pan-JAK inhibitor, 5-10 mg twice daily. RNA was extracted and reverse transcribed into cDNA as the sequencing template. Only in-frame clones appear in the TCRdb table, and some are missing; sequencing was by immunoSEQ multiplex PCR. The table shows about 160,000 clones, with roughly 65% occurring only once. Sequencing used CD4+ T cells sorted from blood, obtained at week 4, from a patient treated with tofacitinib. All receptors derive from a human donor with alopecia areata.

V usage is TRBV9 and J usage is TRBJ1-2; D might be TRBD1 (6 bases). V gave up 6 bases and J gave up 3 bases, with 15 bases separating them. Per the germline V gene, CDR1 is SGDLS and CDR2 is YYNGEE. The CDR3 is made up of 14 amino acids. CDR3 bases: TGTGCCAGCAACCAGGCAGGGGCGGACTATGGCTACACCTTC. This encodes CASNQAGADYGYTF.

The chain joins TRBV5-1 to TRBJ2-3; 8 nucleotides match TRBD2. Germline V gives CDR1 SGHRS, CDR2 YFSETQ. This CDR3 has 15 amino acids. Losses at the gene ends were 9 bases for V and 7 bases for J; bases not matched to a gene: 16. The CDR3 spells CATTVSGALTNTQYF. The CDR3 DNA is TGCGCCACCACGGTTAGCGGGGCCCTAACTAATACGCAGTATTTT.

In DNA form, the CDR3 reads TGCAGCGCATCAGGGGGGAGGACTGAAGCTTTCTTT. It codes for CSASGGRTEAFF. The V gene is TRBV29-1, the J gene TRBJ1-1; 7 positions agree with TRBD1. The trim removed 7 bases at V and 5 bases at J, leaving 7 bases unmatched. Looked up from germline, CDR1 is SQVTM and CDR2 is ANQGSEA. The CDR3 length is 12 residues.

The chain links TRBV5-6 to TRBJ2-5; TRBD1 aligns across 9 bases. This CDR3 is built from 15 residues. V was clipped by 4 bases and J by 2 bases; unmatched bases: 6. Germline V lookup: CDR1 SGHDT, CDR2 YYEEEE. The CDR3 is CASSGGQGPQETQYF. The CDR3 DNA follows: TGTGCCAGCAGCGGCGGACAGGGGCCGCAAGAGACCCAGTACTTC.

The chain links TRBV29-1 to TRBJ2-6; 7 nucleotides align to TRBD1. The CDR3 covers 17 residues. Looked up from germline, CDR1 is SQVTM and CDR2 is ANQGSEA. The J segment lost 0 bases and the V segment lost 5 bases, leaving 10 bases of the junction unmatched. CDR3 loop: CSVRWDSNRSGANVLTF. The DNA for the CDR3 is TGCAGCGTTCGTTGGGACAGTAATCGCTCTGGGGCCAACGTCCTGACTTTC.

This chain connects TRBV5-4 to TRBJ2-1; the match to TRBD2 covers 11 bases. The J segment lost 7 bases and the V segment lost 3 bases, leaving 3 bases of the junction unmatched. This CDR3 comprises 14 residues. Germline V gene sequence: CDR1 SGHNT, CDR2 YYREEE (reference sequence). CDR3 sequence reads: CASSSWTSGNEQFF. CDR3 nucleotides: TGTGCCAGCAGCTCCTGGACTAGCGGGAATGAGCAGTTCTTC.

The chain recombines TRBV29-1 with TRBJ2-5; D gene unclear. The V end lost 3 bases, the J end lost 11 bases, and 13 bases lay between the germline ends. Germline V lookup: CDR1 SQVTM, CDR2 ANQGSEA. There are 11 residues in the CDR3. In DNA, the CDR3 is TGCAGCGTTGATTTAGGAAGAATGCAGTACTTC. This codes for CSVDLGRMQYF.

The rearrangement uses TRBV2 and TRBJ2-3; 10 nucleotides match TRBD2. After removal of 5 bases from V and 5 bases from J, the junction contained 4 bases not matched to a gene. Germline V gene sequence: CDR1 SNHLY, CDR2 FYNNEI. The CDR3 runs to 14 residues. In DNA, the CDR3 is TGTGCCAGCAGTTATCTAGCGGGGGAAGATACGCAGTATTTT. The encoded protein is CASSYLAGEDTQYF. The variable domain in full, completed from reference TRBV2 and TRBJ2-3, reads EPEVTQTPSHQVTQMGQEVILRCVPISNHLYFYWYRQILGQKVEFLVSFYNNEISEKSEIFDDQFSVERPDGSNFTLKIRSTKLEDSAMYFCASSYLAGEDTQYFGPGTRLTVL.

The chain combines TRBV5-1 with TRBJ2-5, with D perhaps matching TRBD2 (6 bases). Trimming took off 1 base at V and 3 bases at J, with 7 bases between the two ends. Germline V gene sequence: CDR1 SGHRS, CDR2 YFSETQ. The CDR3 sequence is 13 residues long. Here the CDR3 reads CASSLSGEETQYF. The CDR3 DNA sequence: TGCGCCAGCAGCTTGTCGGGGGAAGAGACCCAGTACTTC.

The chain combines TRBV7-9 with TRBJ1-2; D remains ambiguous. V lost 5 bases, J lost 6 bases, and 13 bases lay in between. CDR1 and CDR2 from the germline V gene are SEHNR and FQNEAQ (reference sequence). The CDR3 has 13 amino acids. The CDR3 DNA follows: TGTGCCAGCAGCCCATCCGGCCGAGATGGCTACACCTTC. Translating it yields CASSPSGRDGYTF.

The chain has TRBV30 and TRBJ1-2, with D possibly matching TRBD1 (5 bases). Per germline, CDR1 GTSNPN and CDR2 SVGIG (reference sequence). The CDR3 runs 12 residues. With 4 bases removed from V and 4 bases from J, the gap between germline ends came to 10 bases. Here the CDR3 reads CAWNPGLYGYTF. The CDR3 coding sequence is TGTGCCTGGAACCCGGGACTCTATGGCTACACCTTC.

This chain joins TRBV12-5 and TRBJ1-1; no firm D call. CDR1 and CDR2 (germline): LGHNT, FRNRAP. V was shortened by 1 base and J by 0 bases, with 3 bases between the two germline ends. The CDR3 is 13 residues long. CDR3 bases: TGTGCTAGTGGTTTGGGAGTGAACACTGAAGCTTTCTTT. Its protein product is CASGLGVNTEAFF. The variable domain in full, completed from reference TRBV12-5 and TRBJ1-1, reads DARVTQTPRHKVTEMGQEVTMRCQPILGHNTVFWYRQTMMQGLELLAYFRNRAPLDDSGMPKDRFSAEMPDATLATLKIQPSEPRDSAVYFCASGLGVNTEAFFGQGTRLTVV.

This clone was seen a few times. This chain connects TRBV4-2 to TRBJ1-2; D is unresolved. Per germline, CDR1 LGHNA and CDR2 YNFKEQ. Between the trimmed V and J ends, which lost 3 bases and 5 bases, there was a span of 13 bases. This CDR3 is built from 14 residues. As DNA, the CDR3 is TGTGCCAGCAGCCAGGGAAGTACAGCGTATGGCTACACCTTC. This translates into CASSQGSTAYGYTF.

This clone was seen a few times. J is TRBJ2-3 and V is TRBV30; maybe TRBD1 (5 bases). The germline V and J ends were trimmed by 2 bases and 2 bases, with 11 bases remaining between them. In germline, CDR1 is GTSNPN, CDR2 SVGIG (reference sequence). The length of the CDR3 is 14 residues. CDR3 protein: CAWSTDRYTDTQYF. The CDR3 nucleotides read TGTGCCTGGAGTACCGACAGATACACAGATACGCAGTATTTT.

The J gene is TRBJ1-2, the V gene TRBV29-1; possible D gene TRBD1, 5 bases. Germline CDR1 and CDR2: SQVTM and ANQGSEA. Trimming cost V 7 bases and J 3 bases, with 15 bases left between them. The CDR3 contains 13 residues. The CDR3 region has the DNA TGCAGCGCCCGGACAAGTACCTACTATGGCTACACCTTC. Protein product: CSARTSTYYGYTF.

This clone was counted a single time. The CDR3 loop reads CAVGHEKLFF. The DNA of the CDR3 is TGTGCCGTAGGCCACGAAAAACTGTTTTTT. V and J are TRBV30 and TRBJ1-4; D is undetermined. This CDR3 spans 10 amino acids. V was clipped by 8 bases and J by 8 bases, with 9 bases between them. Germline CDR1 GTSNPN, CDR2 SVGIG (reference sequence).

This chain connects TRBV27 to TRBJ1-1; TRBD1 might be the D (5 bases). This CDR3 spans 17 amino acids. Germline loops: CDR1 MNHEY, CDR2 SMNVEV (reference sequence). V gave up 0 bases and J gave up 0 bases, with 14 bases separating them. CDR3 amino acids: CASSLSSGARLNTEAFF. The DNA of the CDR3 is TGTGCCAGCAGTTTATCGTCCGGGGCCCGACTGAACACTGAAGCTTTCTTT.

The rearrangement uses TRBV15 and TRBJ1-2, with a tentative D call TRBD1 (5 bases). Germline V gene sequence: CDR1 LNHNV, CDR2 YYDKDF (reference sequence). With 4 bases removed from V and 3 bases from J, the gap between germline ends came to 15 bases. There are 15 residues in the CDR3. CDR3 nucleotide sequence: TGTGCCACCAGCAACGCGGGACGGACGGACTATGGCTACACCTTC. This sequence encodes CATSNAGRTDYGYTF.